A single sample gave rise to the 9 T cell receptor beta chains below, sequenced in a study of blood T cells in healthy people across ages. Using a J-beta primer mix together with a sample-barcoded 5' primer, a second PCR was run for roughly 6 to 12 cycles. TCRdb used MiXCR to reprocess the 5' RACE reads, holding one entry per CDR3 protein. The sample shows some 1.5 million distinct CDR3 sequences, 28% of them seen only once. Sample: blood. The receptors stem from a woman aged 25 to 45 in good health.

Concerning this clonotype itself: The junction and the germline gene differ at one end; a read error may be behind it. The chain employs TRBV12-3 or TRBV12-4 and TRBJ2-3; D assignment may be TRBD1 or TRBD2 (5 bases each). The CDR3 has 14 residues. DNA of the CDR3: TGTGCCAGCAGGTCTAGGGGAGCCACAGATGCGCAGTATTTT. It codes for CASRSRGATDAQYF.

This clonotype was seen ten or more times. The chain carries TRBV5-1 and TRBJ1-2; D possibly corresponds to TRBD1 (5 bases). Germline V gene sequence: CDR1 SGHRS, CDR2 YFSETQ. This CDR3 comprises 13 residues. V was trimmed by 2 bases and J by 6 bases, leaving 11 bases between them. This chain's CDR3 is CASSLGGADGYTF. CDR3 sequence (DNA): TGCGCCAGCAGCTTAGGAGGGGCGGATGGCTACACCTTC.

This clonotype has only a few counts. The CDR3: CASSLDRVESAFF. DNA for the CDR3: TGTGCCAGCAGCCTCGACAGGGTGGAGTCCGCTTTCTTT. The J gene is TRBJ1-1, the V gene TRBV6-5; 7 bases fit TRBD1. The length of the CDR3 is 13 residues. CDR1 MNHEY and CDR2 SVGAGI come from the germline V gene. Trimming at V came to 6 bases and at J to 11 bases, leaving 12 bases not matched to a gene.

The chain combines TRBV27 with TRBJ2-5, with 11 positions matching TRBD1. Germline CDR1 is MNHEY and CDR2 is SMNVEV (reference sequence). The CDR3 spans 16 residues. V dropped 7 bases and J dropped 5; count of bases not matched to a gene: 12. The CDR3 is CASTGGRTGGLETQYF. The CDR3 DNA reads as TGTGCCAGCACCGGGGGCCGGACAGGGGGCTTGGAGACCCAGTACTTC.

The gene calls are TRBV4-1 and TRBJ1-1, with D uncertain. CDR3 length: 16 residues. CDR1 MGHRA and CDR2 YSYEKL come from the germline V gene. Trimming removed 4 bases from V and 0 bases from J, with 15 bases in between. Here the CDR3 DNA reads TGCGCCAGCAGCCCTAGAGCCGACGGGGTGAACACTGAAGCTTTCTTT. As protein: CASSPRADGVNTEAFF.

CDR3 in DNA: TGTGCCAGCAGTCCATGGGACCGCAATCAGCCCCAGCATTTT. Translated: CASSPWDRNQPQHF. The rearrangement uses TRBV12-3 or TRBV12-4 and TRBJ1-5; TRBD1 is a possible D gene (5 bases). The V end lost 5 bases, the J end lost 2 bases, and 10 bases lay between the germline ends. CDR3 size: 14 residues.

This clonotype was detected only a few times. Here the CDR3 reads CSARKAGANSPLHF. Written as DNA, the CDR3 is TGCAGTGCTAGGAAGGCGGGTGCAAATTCACCCCTCCACTTT. The chain combines TRBV20-1 with TRBJ1-6; unclear D gene. Germline V gene data show CDR1 as DFQATT and CDR2 as SNEGSKA (reference sequence). The CDR3 consists of 14 residues. Trimming took 3 bases from V and 7 from J, leaving 13 bases between them.

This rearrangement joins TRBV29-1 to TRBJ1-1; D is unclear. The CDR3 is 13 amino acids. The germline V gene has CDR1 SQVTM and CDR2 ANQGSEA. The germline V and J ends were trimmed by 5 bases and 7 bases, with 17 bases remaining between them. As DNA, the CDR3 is TGCAGCGTTACTCGAAGTGCGGATTTTGAAGCTTTCTTT. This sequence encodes CSVTRSADFEAFF.

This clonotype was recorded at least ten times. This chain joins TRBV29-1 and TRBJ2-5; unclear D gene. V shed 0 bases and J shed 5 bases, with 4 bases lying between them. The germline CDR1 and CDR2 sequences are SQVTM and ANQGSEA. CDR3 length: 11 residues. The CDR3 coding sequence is TGCAGCGTTGAAGATGGGGAGACCCAGTACTTC. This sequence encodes CSVEDGETQYF. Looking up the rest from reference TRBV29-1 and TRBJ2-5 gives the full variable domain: SAVISQKPSRDICQRGTSLTIQCQVDSQVTMMFWYRQQPGQSLTLIATANQGSEATYESGFVIDKFPISRPNLTFSTLTVSNMSPEDSSIYLCSVEDGETQYFGPGTRLLVL.